This note documents a single T cell receptor (beta chain) sequence. Its antigen remains unknown. The source of the sample is a study of blood T cells in healthy people across ages. The wider study: About one barcoded beta molecule per two T cells was captured by template switching. Points from the study as a whole: With unsorted PBMCs, a conclusive comparison of naive versus antigen-experienced cells was not possible. Naive T cell percentage by flow cytometry tracked strongly with beta diversity.

With a J-beta primer mix and a sample-barcoded 5' primer, a second PCR ran about 7 to 12 cycles. TCRdb reprocessed the 5' RACE reads via MiXCR and lists one record per CDR3 protein. The sample contains roughly 1,300,000 distinct CDR3 sequences, roughly 60% of which appear only once. This receptor was identified in a man younger than 35 in good health. The sequenced material came from blood.

The CDR3, as DNA: TGCAGCGTTGAGCTGGTATCGGCCAGCTACAATGAGCAGTTCTTC. Its translation: CSVELVSASYNEQFF. The chain recombines TRBV29-1 with TRBJ2-1; D gene uncertain. The V end was cut by 3 bases, the J end by 3 bases, with 15 bases between. Germline assignment: CDR1 SQVTM and CDR2 ANQGSEA. The CDR3 spans 15 residues.